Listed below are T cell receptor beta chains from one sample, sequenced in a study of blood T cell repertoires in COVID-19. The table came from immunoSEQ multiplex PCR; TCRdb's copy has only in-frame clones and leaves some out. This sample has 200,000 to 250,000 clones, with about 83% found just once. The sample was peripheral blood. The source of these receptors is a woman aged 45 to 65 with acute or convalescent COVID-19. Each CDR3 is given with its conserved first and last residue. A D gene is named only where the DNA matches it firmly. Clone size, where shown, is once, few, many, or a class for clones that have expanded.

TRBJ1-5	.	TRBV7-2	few	CASSRQVGQPQHF	TGTGCCAGCAGCCGACAGGTCGGTCAGCCCCAGCATTTT
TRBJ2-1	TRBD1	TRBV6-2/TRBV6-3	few	CASSKPPGTGVHEQFF	TGTGCCAGCAGTAAACCACCCGGGACAGGGGTCCATGAGCAGTTCTTC
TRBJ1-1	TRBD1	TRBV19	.	CASSTGTGGRTEAFF	TGTGCCAGTAGTACCGGGACAGGGGGTCGGACTGAAGCTTTCTTT
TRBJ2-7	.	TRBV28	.	CASSLLRSEQYF	TGTGCCAGCAGTCTACTTCGGTCCGAGCAGTACTTC
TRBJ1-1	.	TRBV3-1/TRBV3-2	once	CASSPPSTEAFF	TGTGCCAGCAGCCCTCCTAGCACTGAAGCTTTCTTT
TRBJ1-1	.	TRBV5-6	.	CASSVQTTEAFF	TGTGCCAGCAGCGTACAGACCACTGAAGCTTTCTTT
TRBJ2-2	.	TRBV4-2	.	CASRGGQKNTGELFF	TGTGCCAGCAGAGGTGGACAGAAAAACACCGGGGAGCTGTTTTTT
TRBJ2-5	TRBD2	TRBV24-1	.	CATSDPTSGGPETQYF	TGTGCCACCAGTGATCCGACTAGCGGGGGGCCGGAGACCCAGTACTTC
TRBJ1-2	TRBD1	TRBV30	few	CAWSTGAWGYTF	TGTGCCTGGAGTACAGGGGCGTGGGGCTACACCTTC
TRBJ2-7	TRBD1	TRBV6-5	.	CASSRTGYEQYF	TGTGCCAGCAGTCGGACAGGGTACGAGCAGTACTTC
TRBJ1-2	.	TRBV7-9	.	CASSPSYGYTF	TGTGCCAGCTCTCCTAGCTATGGCTACACCTTC
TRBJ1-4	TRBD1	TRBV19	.	CATWDRRNEKLFF	TGTGCCACGTGGGACAGACGTAATGAAAAACTGTTTTTT
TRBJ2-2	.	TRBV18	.	CASSPFAGSNTGELFF	TGTGCCAGCTCACCATTTGCGGGATCGAACACCGGGGAGCTGTTTTTT
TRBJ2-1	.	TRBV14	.	CASAEKGSPYNEQFF	TGTGCCAGCGCTGAAAAGGGGTCCCCCTACAATGAGCAGTTCTTC
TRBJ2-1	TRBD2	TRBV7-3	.	CASSLLAGEYNEQFF	TGTGCCAGCAGCTTACTAGCGGGGGAATACAATGAGCAGTTCTTC
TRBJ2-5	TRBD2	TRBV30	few	CAWSVLAGVQETQYF	TGTGCCTGGAGTGTACTAGCGGGGGTCCAAGAGACCCAGTACTTC
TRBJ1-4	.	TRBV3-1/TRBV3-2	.	CASSQAGRLTNEKLFF	TGTGCCAGCAGCCAAGCAGGGAGGCTAACTAATGAAAAACTGTTTTTT
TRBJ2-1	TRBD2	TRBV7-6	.	CASSPGLAGGVGNNEQFF	TGTGCCAGCAGCCCCGGACTAGCGGGAGGGGTAGGCAACAATGAGCAGTTCTTC
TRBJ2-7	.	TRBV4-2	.	CASSQAVANRGTYEQYF	TGTGCCAGCAGCCAAGCGGTGGCGAATAGGGGAACCTACGAGCAGTACTTC
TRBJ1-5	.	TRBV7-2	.	CASSLPGGNQPQHF	TGTGCCAGCAGCTTACCGGGTGGCAATCAGCCCCAGCATTTT
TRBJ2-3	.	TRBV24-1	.	CATSDLGDPAGDTQYF	TGTGCCACCAGTGATTTGGGGGACCCAGCGGGAGATACGCAGTATTTT
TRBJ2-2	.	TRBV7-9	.	CASSPRGGASTGELFF	TGTGCCAGCAGCCCCCGAGGGGGGGCCTCTACCGGGGAGCTGTTTTTT
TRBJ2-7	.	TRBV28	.	CASSYPQGQQYF	TGTGCCAGCAGTTACCCTCAGGGTCAGCAGTACTTC
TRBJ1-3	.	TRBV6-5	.	CASSYGPRGGNTIYF	TGTGCCAGCAGTTACGGGCCGCGGGGAGGAAACACCATATATTTT
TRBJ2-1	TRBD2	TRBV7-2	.	CASSLARTSGGDNEQFF	TGTGCCAGCAGCTTAGCGCGAACTAGCGGGGGGGACAATGAGCAGTTCTTC
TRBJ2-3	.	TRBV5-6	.	CASSLELDSITDTQYF	TGTGCCAGCAGCTTGGAATTGGACAGTATCACAGATACGCAGTATTTT
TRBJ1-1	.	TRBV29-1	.	CSGGGLNTEAFF	TGCAGCGGTGGCGGCCTAAACACTGAAGCTTTCTTT
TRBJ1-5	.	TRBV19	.	CASTRFNQPQHF	TGTGCCAGTACCAGGTTCAATCAGCCCCAGCATTTT
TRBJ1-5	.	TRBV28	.	CASTLNPGLINQPQHF	TGTGCCAGCACCTTAAACCCGGGACTGATCAATCAGCCCCAGCATTTT
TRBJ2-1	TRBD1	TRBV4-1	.	CASSPPINYGTGFSHEQFF	TGCGCCAGCAGCCCCCCGATCAATTACGGGACAGGGTTTTCCCATGAGCAGTTCTTC
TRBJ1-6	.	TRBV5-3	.	CAEAGRGSYNSPLHF	TGTGCCGAGGCTGGCAGGGGTTCCTATAATTCACCCCTCCACTTT
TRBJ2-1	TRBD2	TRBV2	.	CASSEALSTSGGVDEQFF	TGTGCCAGCAGTGAAGCGCTTTCGACTAGCGGGGGGGTGGATGAGCAGTTCTTC
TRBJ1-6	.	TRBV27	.	CASSWRTAYNSPLHF	TGTGCCAGCAGTTGGCGGACAGCCTACAATTCACCCCTCCACTTT
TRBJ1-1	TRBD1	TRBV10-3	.	CAISESGQGVMNTEAFF	TGTGCCATCAGTGAGTCCGGGCAGGGGGTGATGAACACTGAAGCTTTCTTT
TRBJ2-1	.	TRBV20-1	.	CSASKGKFF	TGCAGTGCTAGTAAGGGGAAGTTCTTC
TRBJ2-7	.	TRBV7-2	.	CASSLIRGEQYF	TGTGCCAGCAGCTTAATTAGGGGAGAGCAGTACTTC
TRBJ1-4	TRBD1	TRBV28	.	CASRKQGDGEKLFF	TGTGCCAGCAGGAAGCAGGGGGACGGGGAAAAACTGTTTTTT
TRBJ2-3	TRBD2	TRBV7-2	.	CASRLAGGADTQYF	TGTGCCAGCAGATTAGCGGGGGGAGCAGATACGCAGTATTTT
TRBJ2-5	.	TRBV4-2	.	CASSQEVGGETQYF	TGTGCCAGCAGCCAAGAGGTGGGGGGAGAGACCCAGTACTTC
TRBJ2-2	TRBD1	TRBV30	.	CAWGGQGRDTGELFF	TGTGCCTGGGGGGGACAGGGCCGAGACACCGGGGAGCTGTTTTTT
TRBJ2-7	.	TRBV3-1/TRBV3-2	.	CASSQEGSGNFYEQYF	TGTGCCAGCAGCCAAGAAGGGTCCGGGAATTTTTACGAGCAGTACTTC
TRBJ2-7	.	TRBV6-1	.	CASSDHGGLYEQYF	TGTGCCAGCAGTGATCACGGGGGACTGTACGAGCAGTACTTC
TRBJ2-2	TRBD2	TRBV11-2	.	CASSLVMGREGKNTGELFF	TGTGCCAGCAGCTTAGTTATGGGGCGGGAGGGAAAGAACACCGGGGAGCTGTTTTTT
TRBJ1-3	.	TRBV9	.	CASSVSPQASSGNTIYF	TGTGCCAGCAGCGTCTCCCCTCAGGCTTCCTCTGGAAACACCATATATTTT
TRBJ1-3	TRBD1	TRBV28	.	CASGQGSGNTIYF	TGTGCCAGCGGACAGGGGTCTGGAAACACCATATATTTT
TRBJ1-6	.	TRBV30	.	CAWSRSDDSPLHF	TGTGCCTGGTCTAGGTCAGATGATTCACCCCTCCACTTT
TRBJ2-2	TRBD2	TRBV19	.	CASSAALAANTGELFF	TGTGCCAGTAGTGCAGCACTAGCGGCGAACACCGGGGAGCTGTTTTTT
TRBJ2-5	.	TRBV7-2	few	CASSLVPGTQETQYF	TGTGCCAGCAGCTTAGTCCCCGGTACCCAAGAGACCCAGTACTTC
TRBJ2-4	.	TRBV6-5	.	CASEHQVVQYF	TGTGCCAGCGAGCACCAGGTCGTTCAGTACTTC
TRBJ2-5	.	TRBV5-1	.	CASSLWVGSQETQYF	TGCGCCAGCAGCTTATGGGTCGGGAGCCAAGAGACCCAGTACTTC
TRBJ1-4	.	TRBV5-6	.	CASRMTATNEKLFF	TGTGCCAGCAGGATGACTGCAACTAATGAAAAACTGTTTTTT
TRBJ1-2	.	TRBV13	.	CASSAGVRYGYTF	TGTGCCAGCAGCGCGGGGGTTCGCTATGGCTACACCTTC